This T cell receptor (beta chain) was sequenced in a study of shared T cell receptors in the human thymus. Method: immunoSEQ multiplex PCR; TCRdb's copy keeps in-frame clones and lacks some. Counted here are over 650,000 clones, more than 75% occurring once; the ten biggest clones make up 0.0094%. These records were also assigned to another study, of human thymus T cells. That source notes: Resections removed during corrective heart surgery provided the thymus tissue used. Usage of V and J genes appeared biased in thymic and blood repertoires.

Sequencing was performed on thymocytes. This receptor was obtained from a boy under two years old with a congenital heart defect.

The CDR3 is CASSTKQGSGTGELFF. Here the CDR3 DNA reads TGTGCCAGTAGTACGAAACAGGGGTCGGGCACCGGGGAGCTGTTTTTT. The chain uses TRBV19 and TRBJ2-2, with 7 nucleotides matching TRBD1. Germline CDR1 LNHDA, CDR2 SQIVND (reference sequence). The CDR3 covers 16 residues. Unmatched junction bases numbered 9, after V lost 4 bases and J lost 4 bases.